Listed below are T cell receptor beta chains from one sample, sequenced in a study of cytomegalovirus exposure and HLA in healthy donors. Data came from immunoSEQ multiplex PCR; TCRdb stores just in-frame clones and leaves some out. The sample lists about 82,000 clones, around 89% seen once, with roughly 2.3% in the top ten. The specimen was PBMCs. These receptors were taken from a young man in good health and CMV-seronegative. The conserved cysteine and the conserved F or W are not part of the CDR3 here. Each record gives: V gene, D gene, J gene, CDR3 protein. The D gene is left open where the match is weak.

V: TRBV19
D: .
J: .
CDR3: ASSISGRTSYEQY

V: TRBV7-3
D: .
J: TRBJ2-7
CDR3: ASSSNLLGSEQY

V: TRBV7-8
D: .
J: TRBJ2-3
CDR3: ASSSRTEGSQY

V: TRBV6-5
D: TRBD1
J: TRBJ2-2
CDR3: ASRSQGANTGELF

V: TRBV15
D: TRBD1
J: TRBJ2-7
CDR3: ATSGGGQGMREQY

V: TRBV2
D: .
J: TRBJ1-1
CDR3: ASSRNRDPVKAF

V: TRBV28
D: .
J: TRBJ1-5
CDR3: ASKEAKGFYSNQPQH

V: TRBV5-1
D: TRBD1
J: TRBJ2-7
CDR3: ASSPNRGSAEQY

V: TRBV28
D: .
J: TRBJ1-3
CDR3: ASSLIFGSSGNTIY

V: TRBV15
D: TRBD1
J: TRBJ1-5
CDR3: ATSRGGQDLNQPQH

V: TRBV7-2
D: TRBD1
J: TRBJ1-2
CDR3: ASSLRTGGDGYT

V: TRBV18
D: .
J: TRBJ1-2
CDR3: ASSPRRGIDYGYT

V: TRBV30
D: TRBD1
J: TRBJ1-5
CDR3: AWSGGTGIDQPQH

V: TRBV9
D: .
J: TRBJ1-5
CDR3: ASSATGGNQPQH

V: TRBV9
D: .
J: TRBJ2-1
CDR3: ASSVTGDPSDEQF

V: TRBV7-6
D: .
J: TRBJ1-2
CDR3: ASSYIRGSGYT

V: TRBV19
D: TRBD1
J: TRBJ2-7
CDR3: ASSFTGGLLYEQY

V: TRBV29-1
D: .
J: TRBJ1-2
CDR3: SVEDSTQGGGYT